A selection of T cell receptor beta chains follows, all from one sample in a study of control samples from healthy donors and cancer patients. The assay was immunoSEQ multiplex PCR, and TCRdb's table has in-frame clones only and misses some. Of under 95,000 clones listed, more than 85% are singletons. The specimen sequenced was blood. The receptor source for this set is a woman aged 30 to 39 in good health. The CDR3 runs from the conserved cysteine through the conserved F or W. A D gene is named only where the DNA matches it firmly. The size field is filled for only some rows; it gives once, few, many or a size class.

TGTGCCAGCAGCCCCAGACTCAACACAGATACGCAGTATTTT CASSPRLNTDTQYF - TRBJ2-3 TRBV11-2 14 -
TGTGCCAGCAGCCGCGACGTGGGGGCAGGACAGCCCCAGCATTTT CASSRDVGAGQPQHF - TRBJ1-5 TRBV7-9 15 -
TGTGCCTGGAGTGGCCGCAGTCCCTACAATGAGCAGTTCTTC CAWSGRSPYNEQFF - TRBJ2-1 TRBV30 14 -
TGTGCCAGCAGTTACAAGGACAGGGACCCATCCTACGAGCAGTACTTC CASSYKDRDPSYEQYF TRBD1 TRBJ2-7 TRBV6-6 16 -
TGTGCCAGTAGTTGGTTAACAGGGGGGACTGAAGCTTTCTTT CASSWLTGGTEAFF TRBD1 TRBJ1-1 TRBV19 14 -
TGCGCCAGCAGCCTGGCAGACTATGGCTACACCTTC CASSLADYGYTF - TRBJ1-2 TRBV5-1 12 -
TGTGCCAGCAGTGAAGCGCATGGGCAAGGCTATGGCTACACCTTC CASSEAHGQGYGYTF - TRBJ1-2 TRBV6-1 15 -
TGTGCCAGCAGCTTAGATGGCGGGTTGAAACCTTACGAGCAGTACTTC CASSLDGGLKPYEQYF - TRBJ2-7 TRBV11-2 16 -
TGTGCCAGCAGCCGGCAGGGACGGGATACGCAGTATTTT CASSRQGRDTQYF - TRBJ2-3 TRBV7-9 13 few
TGTGCCAGCAGCTTGACCCTTGGAAACACCATATATTTT CASSLTLGNTIYF - TRBJ1-3 TRBV5-4 13 -
TGCGCCAGCAGCCTGGCCAGGGGGGCGGGCGGCTACACCTTC CASSLARGAGGYTF TRBD1 TRBJ1-2 TRBV5-1 14 -
TGTGCCAGCAGCGTAGCCGGGGGGGCCCGGAATGAGCAGTTCTTC CASSVAGGARNEQFF TRBD2 TRBJ2-1 TRBV9 15 -
TGCGCCAGCAGCCAAGATCAGAGGTTTTCTGGAAACACCATATATTTT CASSQDQRFSGNTIYF - TRBJ1-3 TRBV4-1 16 -
TGTGCCACCAGCAGGCAACGGGGGGGAGGGTACGAGCAGTACTTC CATSRQRGGGYEQYF TRBD2 TRBJ2-7 TRBV15 15 -
TGTGCCAGCAGTTTTGGACAGACTAACTATGGCTACACCTTC CASSFGQTNYGYTF - TRBJ1-2 TRBV6-6 14 -
TGTGCCAGCAGTCCCTCGAGACTGAACACTGAAGCTTTCTTT CASSPSRLNTEAFF - TRBJ1-1 TRBV27 14 -
TGTGCCAGCTCCCTCCTTGGTGCCCAGCATTTT CASSLLGAQHF - TRBJ1-5 TRBV18 11 -
TGTGCCAGCTCCCAGGGACAGGGAACCTATAATTCACCCCTCCACTTT CASSQGQGTYNSPLHF TRBD1 TRBJ1-6 TRBV18 16 -
TGTGCCAGCAGCCCTGGACAGGGCAGCACAGATACGCAGTATTTT CASSPGQGSTDTQYF TRBD1 TRBJ2-3 TRBV11-3 15 -
TGTGCCAGCTCACCATCGGGTCTTATAAGTGGGGGAGAATTCATCTATGGCTACACCTTC CASSPSGLISGGEFIYGYTF - TRBJ1-2 TRBV18 20 -